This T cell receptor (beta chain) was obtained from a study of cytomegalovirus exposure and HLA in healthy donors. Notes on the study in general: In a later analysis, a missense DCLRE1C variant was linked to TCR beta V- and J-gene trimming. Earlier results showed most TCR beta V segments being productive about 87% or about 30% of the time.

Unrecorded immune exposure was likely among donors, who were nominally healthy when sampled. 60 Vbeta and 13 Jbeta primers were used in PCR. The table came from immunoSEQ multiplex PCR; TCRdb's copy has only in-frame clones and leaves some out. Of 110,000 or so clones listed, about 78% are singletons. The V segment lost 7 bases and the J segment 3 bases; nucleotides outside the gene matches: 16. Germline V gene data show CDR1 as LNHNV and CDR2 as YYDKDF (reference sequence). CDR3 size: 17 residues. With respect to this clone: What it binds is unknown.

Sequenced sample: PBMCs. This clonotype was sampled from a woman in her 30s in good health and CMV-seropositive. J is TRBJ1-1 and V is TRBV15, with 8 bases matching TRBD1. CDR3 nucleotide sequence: TGTGCCACCACCCCGCTCGGGGCAGGGGGCTTGGACACTGAAGCTTTCTTT. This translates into CATTPLGAGGLDTEAFF. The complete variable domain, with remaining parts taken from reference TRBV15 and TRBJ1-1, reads DAMVIQNPRYQVTQFGKPVTLSCSQTLNHNVMYWYQQKSSQAPKLLFHYYDKDFNNEADTPDNFQSRRPNTSFCFLDIRSPGLGDTAMYLCATTPLGAGGLDTEAFFGQGTRLTVV.